The T cell receptor (beta chain) under discussion was sequenced for a study of T-cell reconstitution after alpha-beta-depleted transplantation in children. A TCRbeta library incorporating unique molecular identifiers was prepared. TCRdb reanalysed the PCR reads using MiXCR and keeps one entry per CDR3 protein. The sample lists some 280,000 distinct CDR3 sequences; nearly 10% were seen once. The V end lost 7 bases, the J end lost 4 bases, and 12 bases lay between the germline ends. This CDR3 comprises 13 residues. Germline CDR1 and CDR2: SGHRS and YFSETQ. This clonotype was observed a few times. The chain links TRBV5-1 to TRBJ2-1; D possibly uses TRBD1 or TRBD2 (5 bases each). Source: PBMCs from the stem cell graft donor, taken from the stem cell graft. This sequence originates from a human donor who donated a stem cell graft to a child with SCID. Here the CDR3 DNA reads TGCGCCAGCGGGACGGGCCAGTACAATGAGCAGTTCTTC. Protein sequence: CASGTGQYNEQFF.